Following are 14 T cell receptor beta chains from one sample sequenced in a study of T cell responses to AZD1222 COVID-19 vaccine (dated by TCRdb to 2020 to 2023). Reading the label with the study, this specimen's time point is: about 28 days (+/-7) after the second vaccine dose. The library was produced with the immunoSEQ multiplex PCR assay. TCRdb stores this immuneACCESS table with in-frame sequences only. Part of the clones is absent; in the studies checked, under half of the shortfall reflects unresolved V genes, and no reason is known for the rest. This sample lists about 200,000 clones; approximately 94% were detected once. About 1% of the sample comes from the top ten. The source was peripheral blood, collected 28 days after the second AZD1222 dose. These receptors were collected from an adult who received the AZD1222 COVID-19 vaccine.

The genes are TRBV5-6 and TRBJ1-6; 8 nucleotides agree with TRBD1. Per germline, CDR1 SGHDT and CDR2 YYEEEE. The CDR3 loop spans 16 amino acids. Trimming at V came to 3 bases and at J to 3 bases, leaving 5 bases not matched to a gene. CDR3 DNA: TGTGCCAGCAGCTCTGGACAGGGAGGCTATAATTCACCCCTCCACTTT. Translating gives CASSSGQGGYNSPLHF.

V usage is TRBV5-5 and J usage is TRBJ1-4, with D possibly TRBD1 on 6 matching bases. V was clipped by 4 bases and J by 4 bases, with 23 bases between them. In germline, CDR1 is SGHKS, CDR2 YYEKEE (reference sequence). The CDR3 runs to 18 residues. In DNA form, the CDR3 reads TGTGCCAGCAGCCCCTCCAGGGGCCTCCTAGACCGTAATGAAAAACTGTTTTTT. Residues: CASSPSRGLLDRNEKLFF. The variable domain in full, completed from reference TRBV5-5 and TRBJ1-4, reads DAGVTQSPTHLIKTRGQQVTLRCSPISGHKSVSWYQQVLGQGPQFIFQYYEKEERGRGNFPDRFSARQFPNYSSELNVNALLLGDSALYLCASSPSRGLLDRNEKLFFGSGTQLSVL.

The gene calls are TRBV5-6 and TRBJ1-1; TRBD1 is a possible D gene (5 bases). The V gene lost 3 bases and the J gene lost 1 base, with 10 bases spanning the gap. CDR3 length: 14 residues. Germline-derived CDR1 and CDR2 are SGHDT and YYEEEE. The CDR3 reads CASSWGTSNTEAFF. In DNA, the CDR3 is TGTGCCAGCAGCTGGGGGACGTCGAACACTGAAGCTTTCTTT. Based on the CDR3 plus reference TRBV5-6 and TRBJ1-1, the full variable domain is DAGVTQSPTHLIKTRGQQVTLRCSPKSGHDTVSWYQQALGQGPQFIFQYYEEEERQRGNFPDRFSGHQFPNYSSELNVNALLLGDSALYLCASSWGTSNTEAFFGQGTRLTVV.

The chain combines TRBV24-1 with TRBJ1-2; no clear D gene. The CDR3 runs to 13 residues. The V end was cut by 0 bases, the J end by 8 bases, with 9 bases between. Per the germline V gene, CDR1 is KGHDR and CDR2 is SFDVKD. This CDR3 reads CATSDLRARGYTF. The CDR3 DNA follows: TGTGCCACCAGTGATTTGCGAGCACGCGGCTACACCTTC.

The chain employs TRBV6-2 or TRBV6-3 and TRBJ2-7; D remains ambiguous. This CDR3 spans 15 amino acids. The germline V and J ends were trimmed by 0 bases and 1 base, with 10 bases remaining between them. CDR1 and CDR2 from the germline V gene are MNHEY and SVGEGT. The CDR3 region has the DNA TGTGCCAGCAGTTACTCGGGCTACTTATCCTACGAGCAGTACTTC. This codes for CASSYSGYLSYEQYF.

A few counts support this clone. The chain couples TRBV11-2 to TRBJ2-1, with 11 positions matching TRBD2. The germline V gene has CDR1 SGHAT and CDR2 FQNNGV. Trimming at V came to 1 base and at J to 4 bases, leaving 6 bases not matched to a gene. The CDR3 length is 17 residues. The CDR3 reads CASSLGYGTSGYNEQFF. CDR3 bases: TGTGCCAGCAGCTTAGGATATGGGACTAGCGGATACAATGAGCAGTTCTTC.

This chain links TRBV7-2 with TRBJ1-5; 7 nucleotides match TRBD1. CDR3 length: 14 residues. Germline V gene sequence: CDR1 SGHTA, CDR2 FQGNSA. The junction had 1 base not matched to a gene; V was cut back by 5 bases and J by 0 bases. The CDR3 region has the DNA TGTGCCAGCAGCCAGGGGGTTAGCAATCAGCCCCAGCATTTT. The encoded protein is CASSQGVSNQPQHF. The whole variable domain, remainder taken from reference TRBV7-2 and TRBJ1-5, is GAGVSQSPSNKVTEKGKDVELRCDPISGHTALYWYRQSLGQGLEFLIYFQGNSAPDKSGLPSDRFSAERTGGSVSTLTIQRTQQEDSAVYLCASSQGVSNQPQHFGDGTRLSIL.

The chain uses TRBV7-9 and TRBJ2-7, with a tentative D call TRBD1 (7 bases). This CDR3 is 12 amino acids long. Trimming pared 11 bases from V and 3 bases from J, leaving 14 bases between. Germline V CDR1 and CDR2: SEHNR, FQNEAQ (reference sequence). The CDR3 DNA is TGTGCCGCCGGCAGGGGGGACTACGAGCAGTACTTC. Translated: CAAGRGDYEQYF.

J is TRBJ2-2 and V is TRBV5-1; TRBD1 matches 7 bases. J lost 5 bases, V lost 2 bases, and 3 bases had no gene match. The CDR3 extends over 14 amino acids. Germline-derived CDR1 and CDR2 are SGHRS and YFSETQ. The CDR3: CASSLTGETGELFF. The DNA of the CDR3 is TGCGCCAGCAGCTTAACAGGGGAAACCGGGGAGCTGTTTTTT.

The rearrangement uses TRBV25-1 and TRBJ2-7; D may be TRBD1 (6 bases). The V gene's germline CDR1 is MGHDK and CDR2 SYGVNS. V was pared by 8 bases and J by 4 bases, with 15 bases between. The CDR3 runs to 13 residues. DNA for the CDR3: TGTGCCAGCGAGGGGGACGTTGCGTACGAGCAGTACTTC. Its protein is CASEGDVAYEQYF.

The CDR3 sequence: CASSQGQGTTNEKLFF. CDR3 nucleotides: TGCGCCAGCAGCCAGGGTCAGGGAACAACTAATGAAAAACTGTTTTTT. The chain carries TRBV4-1 and TRBJ1-4; tentatively, D is TRBD1 (5 bases). Trimming took off 3 bases at V and 0 bases at J, with 11 bases between the two ends. This CDR3 is built from 16 residues. The germline V gene has CDR1 MGHRA and CDR2 YSYEKL.

This chain links TRBV27 with TRBJ2-1; TRBD1 aligns across 9 bases. The CDR3 has 15 residues. Germline CDR1 is MNHEY and CDR2 is SMNVEV (reference sequence). Trimming cost V 3 bases and J 4 bases; bases outside gene matches: 4. The CDR3 loop reads CASSFRDRAYNEQFF. The CDR3 nucleotides read TGTGCCAGCAGTTTCCGGGACAGGGCGTACAATGAGCAGTTCTTC.

The CDR3 loop reads CASGGGQGVTEAFF. Written as DNA, the CDR3 is TGTGCCAGCGGAGGGGGACAGGGGGTCACTGAAGCTTTCTTT. The chain links TRBV5-5 to TRBJ1-1; 11 nucleotides line up with TRBD1. This CDR3 spans 14 amino acids. Losses at the gene ends were 7 bases for V and 4 bases for J; bases not matched to a gene: 6. Germline V gene sequence: CDR1 SGHKS, CDR2 YYEKEE (reference sequence).

The table lists this clone with a count of one. The chain employs TRBV27 and TRBJ1-2, with D perhaps TRBD1 (5 bases). The CDR3 is 14 residues long. V lost 5 bases and J 2 bases, leaving 12 bases between the germline ends. Looked up from germline, CDR1 is MNHEY and CDR2 is SMNVEV (reference sequence). CDR3 sequence reads: CASSPQDGNYGYTF. CDR3 bases: TGTGCCAGCAGTCCACAGGACGGGAACTATGGCTACACCTTC.